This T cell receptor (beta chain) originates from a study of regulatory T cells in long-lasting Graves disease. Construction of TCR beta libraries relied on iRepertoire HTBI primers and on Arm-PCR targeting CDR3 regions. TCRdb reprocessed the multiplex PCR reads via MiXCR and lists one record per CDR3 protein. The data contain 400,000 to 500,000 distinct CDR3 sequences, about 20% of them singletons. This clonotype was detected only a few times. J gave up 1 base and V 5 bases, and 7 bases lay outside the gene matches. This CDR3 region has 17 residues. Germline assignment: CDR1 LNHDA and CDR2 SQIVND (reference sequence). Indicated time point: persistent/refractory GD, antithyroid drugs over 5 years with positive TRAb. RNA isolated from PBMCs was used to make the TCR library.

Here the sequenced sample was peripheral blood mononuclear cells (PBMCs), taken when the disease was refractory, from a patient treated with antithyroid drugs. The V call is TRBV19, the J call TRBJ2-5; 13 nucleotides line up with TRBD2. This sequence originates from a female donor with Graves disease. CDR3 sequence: CASSVGTSGEFQETQYF. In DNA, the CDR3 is TGTGCCAGTAGTGTTGGGACTAGCGGGGAATTCCAAGAGACCCAGTACTTC. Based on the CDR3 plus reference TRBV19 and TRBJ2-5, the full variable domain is DGGITQSPKYLFRKEGQNVTLSCEQNLNHDAMYWYRQDPGQGLRLIYYSQIVNDFQKGDIAEGYSVSREKKESFPLTVTSAQKNPTAFYLCASSVGTSGEFQETQYFGPGTRLLVL.